A single sample gave rise to the 26 T cell receptor beta chains below, sequenced in a study of T cells after yellow fever vaccination. One entry per CDR3 protein results from TCRdb running MiXCR on the 5' RACE reads. The sample gives 250,000 to 400,000 distinct CDR3 sequences, 4.1% of which show up once; about 26% is in the top ten. The source was PBMCs, collected 5 days after the yellow fever booster vaccination. These receptors all come from a man aged 18 to 30 who received the YFV17D yellow fever vaccine.

This clonotype has only a few counts. This chain joins TRBV2 and TRBJ1-2; TRBD1 matches at 9 bases. V trimming: 6 bases; J trimming: 5 bases; junction bases outside the gene matches: 13. The CDR3 is made up of 16 amino acids. Looked up from germline, CDR1 is SNHLY and CDR2 is FYNNEI. This chain's CDR3 is CASRASSRDRDYGYTF. The CDR3 DNA reads TGTGCCAGCAGGGCATCCTCCCGGGACAGGGATTATGGCTACACCTTC.

Only a few counts were recorded for this clonotype. The CDR3 DNA sequence: TGCGCCAGCAGCTTATTTACGGGCGGAGATACCTATAATTCACCCCTCCACTTT. Protein product: CASSLFTGGDTYNSPLHF. J is TRBJ1-6 and V is TRBV5-1, with D uncertain. With 2 bases removed from V and 2 bases from J, the gap between germline ends came to 17 bases. The germline CDR1 and CDR2 sequences are SGHRS and YFSETQ. This CDR3 contains 18 residues.

This clonotype has only a few counts. V and J are TRBV7-9 and TRBJ2-7; maybe TRBD1 (5 bases). Germline V gene sequence: CDR1 SEHNR, CDR2 FQNEAQ (reference sequence). The length of the CDR3 is 16 residues. V gave up 7 bases and J gave up 3 bases, with 22 bases separating them. The DNA of the CDR3 is TGTGCCAGCACGGGTGTAACAACAGGTGGGGACTACGAGCAGTACTTC. It codes for CASTGVTTGGDYEQYF.

This clonotype was counted many times. The chain uses TRBV5-1 and TRBJ2-3; D is unclear. The V gene's germline CDR1 is SGHRS and CDR2 YFSETQ. The CDR3 extends over 12 amino acids. V lost 4 bases to trimming and J lost 6 bases, with 9 bases between them. The CDR3 here is CASSRPPDTQYF. For the CDR3, the DNA is TGCGCCAGCAGCCGCCCCCCGGATACGCAGTATTTT.

The genes are TRBV6-2 or TRBV6-3 and TRBJ2-2; D might be TRBD2 (5 bases). Germline V gene sequence: CDR1 MNHEY, CDR2 SVGEGT. The CDR3 has 15 amino acids. Trimming left V 4 bases short and J 0 bases short, with 9 bases between. CDR3 loop: CASSFTSPNTGELFF. The CDR3 DNA follows: TGTGCCAGCAGTTTCACTAGTCCGAACACCGGGGAGCTGTTTTTT.

This clonotype came up many times. The chain joins TRBV5-1 to TRBJ1-2, with a possible D match to TRBD1 (5 bases). There are 14 residues in the CDR3. The germline V gene encodes CDR1 SGHRS and CDR2 YFSETQ. Trimming shortened V by 9 bases and J by 0 bases, and 15 bases separated the two germline ends. CDR3 residues: CATGLDSPNYGYTF. The CDR3 nucleotides are TGCGCCACCGGCCTCGACAGTCCTAACTATGGCTACACCTTC. The complete variable domain, with remaining parts taken from reference TRBV5-1 and TRBJ1-2, reads KAGVTQTPRYLIKTRGQQVTLSCSPISGHRSVSWYQQTPGQGLQFLFEYFSETQRNKGNFPGRFSGRQFSNSRSEMNVSTLELGDSALYLCATGLDSPNYGYTFGSGTRLTVV.

In this sample, this clonotype turned up once. The chain uses TRBV19 and TRBJ1-2; D call uncertain. The CDR3 runs 11 residues. V gave up 3 bases and J gave up 8 bases, with 7 bases separating them. Germline V gene sequence: CDR1 LNHDA, CDR2 SQIVND (reference sequence). CDR3 loop: CASSILGGYTF. DNA of the CDR3: TGTGCCAGTAGTATTTTGGGCGGCTACACCTTC.

This clonotype was picked up many times. V is TRBV9 and J is TRBJ2-7; D might be TRBD2 (6 bases). Trimming took 0 bases from V and 2 from J, leaving 12 bases between them. The length of the CDR3 is 15 residues. From germline, CDR1 is SGDLS and CDR2 YYNGEE. CDR3 DNA: TGTGCCAGCAGCGTAGGAGCGGGCGGAACCTACGAGCAGTACTTC. Translated, it gives CASSVGAGGTYEQYF.

The chain joins TRBV3-1 to TRBJ2-1; D possibly corresponds to TRBD2 (6 bases). V was cut by 1 base and J by 4 bases, with 14 bases left in between. The CDR3 is 16 amino acids. CDR1 LGHDT and CDR2 YNNKEL come from the germline V gene (reference sequence). The CDR3 region has the DNA TGTGCCAGCAGCCAAGCGAACGGGGGACCTTACAATGAGCAGTTCTTC. It specifies CASSQANGGPYNEQFF.

Many counts were recorded for this clonotype. The chain recombines TRBV7-8 with TRBJ2-3; D unresolved. Trimming pared 2 bases from V and 6 bases from J, leaving 15 bases between. Germline-derived CDR1 and CDR2 are SGHVS and FQNEAQ. The CDR3 runs to 15 residues. The CDR3 DNA follows: TGTGCCAGCAGCTTAAAGGACCCCCTTGGGGATACGCAGTATTTT. Translation: CASSLKDPLGDTQYF.

J is TRBJ2-1 and V is TRBV7-3; a possible D gene is TRBD2 (5 bases). The CDR3 length is 19 residues. Between the trimmed V and J ends, which lost 10 bases and 4 bases, there was a span of 32 bases. CDR1 and CDR2 from the germline V gene are SGHTA and FQGTGA. The CDR3 here is CATLVDSTRGRTIYNEQFF. In DNA, the CDR3 is TGTGCCACCCTAGTGGACTCCACCCGCGGGCGTACCATTTACAATGAGCAGTTCTTC.

Only a few counts were recorded for this clonotype. V is TRBV6-5 and J is TRBJ2-5, with 10 nucleotides matching TRBD2. Trimming took 5 bases from V and 0 from J; bases not matched to a gene: 6. Germline V gene lookup returns CDR1 MNHEY and CDR2 SVGAGI. CDR3 size: 16 residues. The CDR3 DNA reads TGTGCCAGCAGTAAGAATAGCGGGGGGTACCAAGAGACCCAGTACTTC. Translated: CASSKNSGGYQETQYF.

This clonotype was detected ten times or more. The CDR3: CASSLAASWSTDTQYF. The CDR3 bases are TGTGCCAGCAGCTTAGCTGCTAGTTGGAGCACAGATACGCAGTATTTT. The rearrangement links TRBV7-6 to TRBJ2-3; unclear D gene. Germline CDR1 SGHVS, CDR2 FNYEAQ. CDR3 size: 16 residues. Trimming took off 0 bases at V and 0 bases at J, with 10 bases between the two ends.

This sequence joins TRBV7-2 and TRBJ2-3; 8 bases fit TRBD2. The CDR3 length is 13 residues. Germline values: CDR1 SGHTA, CDR2 FQGNSA. Trimming took 4 bases from V and 6 from J; bases not matched to a gene: 3. CDR3 DNA sequence: TGTGCCAGCAGCTCCCGACTAGCGGATACGCAGTATTTT. This translates into CASSSRLADTQYF.

This clonotype was seen only a few times. This chain connects TRBV24-1 to TRBJ1-2; D remains unclear. Germline V CDR1 and CDR2: KGHDR, SFDVKD. With 7 bases removed from V and 0 bases from J, the gap between germline ends came to 20 bases. This CDR3 has 17 amino acids. DNA of the CDR3: TGTGCCACCAGCGCCCCTCTGATCCGACACCCTAACTATGGCTACACCTTC. It translates to CATSAPLIRHPNYGYTF.

This chain uses TRBV24-1 with TRBJ2-2, with TRBD2 identical over 11 bases. J gave up 5 bases and V 9 bases, and 4 bases lay outside the gene matches. This CDR3 has 14 residues. CDR1 and CDR2 from the germline V gene are KGHDR and SFDVKD. DNA for the CDR3: TGTGCCACCGGGACTAGCGGAGGAACCGGGGAGCTGTTTTTT. This codes for CATGTSGGTGELFF.

This clonotype came up many times. The chain couples TRBV5-1 to TRBJ1-1, with 10 nucleotides matching TRBD1. The CDR3 totals 17 residues. The germline V gene has CDR1 SGHRS and CDR2 YFSETQ. J lost 6 bases, V lost 3 bases, and 14 bases had no gene match. The CDR3 reads CASSSDRGARKRAEAFF. CDR3 nucleotide sequence: TGCGCCAGCAGCTCGGACAGGGGGGCGCGAAAAAGGGCTGAAGCTTTCTTT.

The chain combines TRBV5-1 with TRBJ2-3; TRBD1 might be the D (5 bases). Germline CDR1 reads SGHRS; CDR2 reads YFSETQ. The CDR3 has 14 amino acids. V was clipped by 3 bases and J by 4 bases, with 12 bases between them. The CDR3 reads CASSSQGPSDTQYF. CDR3 DNA: TGCGCCAGCAGCTCGCAGGGCCCCTCAGATACGCAGTATTTT.

This chain connects TRBV20-1 to TRBJ1-1; D gene ambiguous. V dropped 1 base and J dropped 0 bases, with 3 bases sitting between them. Germline CDR1 is DFQATT and CDR2 is SNEGSKA (reference sequence). The CDR3 has 12 amino acids. The CDR3 region is CSARVMNTEAFF. The CDR3 DNA reads as TGCAGTGCTAGAGTGATGAACACTGAAGCTTTCTTT.

This clonotype was observed a few times. This chain links TRBV6-5 with TRBJ2-5; D ambiguous. The V and J ends lost 6 bases and 0 bases respectively, with 8 bases between them. Germline assignment: CDR1 MNHEY and CDR2 SVGAGI. This CDR3 contains 13 residues. The CDR3 nucleotides read TGTGCCAGCAGGAAGGTGTACCAAGAGACCCAGTACTTC. It encodes CASRKVYQETQYF.

This clonotype was observed many times. The rearrangement joins TRBV5-1 to TRBJ1-1; maybe TRBD1 (6 bases). CDR3 length: 16 amino acids. Germline V gene data show CDR1 as SGHRS and CDR2 as YFSETQ. The V and J ends lost 3 bases and 4 bases respectively, with 19 bases between them. CDR3 loop: CASSSYPLQGATEAFF. In nucleotides, the CDR3 is TGCGCCAGCAGCTCATATCCGTTACAGGGAGCCACTGAAGCTTTCTTT. Combining the CDR3 with reference TRBV5-1 and TRBJ1-1 gives the whole variable domain KAGVTQTPRYLIKTRGQQVTLSCSPISGHRSVSWYQQTPGQGLQFLFEYFSETQRNKGNFPGRFSGRQFSNSRSEMNVSTLELGDSALYLCASSSYPLQGATEAFFGQGTRLTVV.

This clonotype was observed a handful of times. The rearrangement joins TRBV5-1 to TRBJ1-6; D gene ambiguous. The germline CDR1 and CDR2 sequences are SGHRS and YFSETQ. Deletions cut 8 bases from V and 3 bases from J, with 15 bases between. There are 15 residues in the CDR3. CDR3 residues: CASREGGGYNSPLHF. The DNA for the CDR3 is TGCGCCAGTAGAGAGGGCGGCGGCTATAATTCACCCCTCCACTTT.

In this sample, this clonotype turned up many times. The chain couples TRBV2 to TRBJ1-1; D is undetermined. Trimming took 4 bases from V and 4 from J, leaving 13 bases between them. Germline V gene sequence: CDR1 SNHLY, CDR2 FYNNEI. The CDR3 extends over 14 amino acids. The CDR3 loop reads CASSVSSRGTEAFF. The DNA of the CDR3 is TGTGCCAGCAGTGTAAGTTCGCGGGGCACTGAAGCTTTCTTT.

The rearrangement joins TRBV6-5 to TRBJ2-6; a weak D match, TRBD2 (5 bases). CDR1 is MNHEY and CDR2 is SVGAGI in the germline V gene. Trimming removed 6 bases from V and 2 bases from J, with 11 bases in between. The CDR3 is made up of 15 amino acids. The CDR3 spells CASSLTSTGANVLTF. The CDR3 region has the DNA TGTGCCAGCAGCCTAACTAGTACTGGGGCCAACGTCCTGACTTTC.

The V and J genes are TRBV27 and TRBJ1-3; D is unclear. From germline, CDR1 is MNHEY and CDR2 SMNVEV (reference sequence). V gave up 6 bases and J gave up 2 bases, with 14 bases separating them. This CDR3 has 15 amino acids. The CDR3 nucleotides are TGTGCCAGCAGCCCAACCCTTTCCGCTGGAAACACCATATATTTT. Translated: CASSPTLSAGNTIYF.

This clonotype has ten or more counts. The V call is TRBV10-3, the J call TRBJ2-1; no clear D. Trimming removed 4 bases at V and 3 bases at J, with 7 bases between. Germline lookup yields CDR1 ENHRY and CDR2 SYGVKD. The CDR3 spans 13 residues. This CDR3 reads CAISATLYNEQFF. The CDR3 region has the DNA TGTGCCATCAGTGCGACACTCTACAATGAGCAGTTCTTC.